A selection of T cell receptor beta chains follows, all from one sample in a study of Ad26.COV2.S vaccination and SARS-CoV-2 variants. Method: immunoSEQ multiplex PCR; TCRdb's copy keeps in-frame clones and lacks some. The sample comprises hundreds of thousands of clones, 88% of which are singletons, and roughly 6% rests with the top ten. Sample: peripheral blood, taken in a trial of Ad26.COV2.S vaccine versus placebo. These receptors were taken from a person aged 18 to 59 who received the Ad26.COV2.S COVID-19 vaccine or a placebo. Each CDR3 is given with its conserved first and last residue.

v_gene,CDR3aa
TRBV18,CASSPPGGLNTEAFF
TRBV5-6,CASSTGQPAHSPLHF
TRBV6-4,CASSQLAGGRYNEQFF
TRBV10-3,CAIKQLAGASGELFF
TRBV27,CASSLSETGSYEQYF
TRBV6-5,CASSHTGPLGQFF
TRBV19,CASSESRGEGNQPQHF
TRBV7-8,CASSGMTGNQPQHF
TRBV2,CASSVLLLTGELFF
TRBV4-3,CASSQERRDYGYTF
TRBV10-3,CAISPGTGKNYGYTF
TRBV3-1/TRBV3-2,CASSTGKRTQYF
TRBV2,CASRRGGARSQPQHF
TRBV7-2,CASSSSPLAGGQNEQFF
TRBV9,CASSTPGSTDTQYF
TRBV5-1,CASSGGQGGIGELFF
TRBV28,CASSLSNYEQYF
TRBV28,CASSYRRVSYEQYF
TRBV7-9,CASSFGDRVGGELFF
TRBV5-4,CASRATGRNTEAFF
TRBV10-2,CASSGGRTDTQYF
TRBV30,CAWRVRQRVYNEQFF
TRBV7-8,CASSLEIAGVYEQYF
TRBV19,CASGEEETQYF
TRBV5-8,CASSLDQGGGNTIYF
TRBV9,CASSAQGSYEQYF
TRBV6-2/TRBV6-3,CASSAASETQYF
TRBV9,CASSRTGDPTDTQYF
TRBV12-3/TRBV12-4,CASSSRRTEAFF
TRBV29-1,CSGTLKAGQGSEAFF
TRBV7-9,CASSLVLAGDFYEQYF
TRBV4-3,CASSQVQVGTAAFF
TRBV7-9,CASSLGTGGDGREQYF
TRBV5-1,CASSVQGVTEAFF
TRBV30,CALDGTSGTPSSYNEQFF
TRBV28,CASSSAGTGFPQYF
TRBV27,CASSSPPGFGGVLYGYTF
TRBV19,CASSPKHTRAGYNEQFF
TRBV24-1,CAATGGRCEQYF
TRBV12-3/TRBV12-4,CAGGEQNTGELFF
TRBV11-1,CASSLATGGASAFF
TRBV12-5,CASGLYRATDTQYF
TRBV3-1/TRBV3-2,CASSLRGHNEQFF
TRBV24-1,CATSDRNRAGGYTF
TRBV11-3,CASSFGNTGELFF
TRBV3-1/TRBV3-2,CASSQERGWQFF
TRBV11-1,CASSLASAGTYEQYF
TRBV4-1,CASSLNRGGRNTEAFF
TRBV3-1/TRBV3-2,CASSQDQGAEAFF
TRBV5-4,CASRVGLAGRGRTGELFF
TRBV20-1,CSALPTGYTF
TRBV5-1,CASSLLLGTGDTEAFF
TRBV5-1,CASSLGGVMETQYF
TRBV7-2,CASSPGPLAARTDTQYF